This T cell receptor beta chain was obtained from a study of T-cell reconstitution after alpha-beta-depleted transplantation in children. To note about this clonotype: Just one base apart from a much larger clone, this may be a read error.

This CDR3 has 14 amino acids. The germline V gene encodes CDR1 SEHNR and CDR2 FQNEAQ (reference sequence). This sample's TCRbeta library carried unique molecular identifier barcodes. TCRdb processed the PCR reads anew with MiXCR; each CDR3 protein has one entry. Among 250,000 to 300,000 distinct CDR3 sequences listed, around a tenth were seen once. The starting material was PBMCs, obtained before TCRalphabeta/CD19-depleted stem cell transplant. The receptor's source is a boy under two years old with acute myeloid leukemia, due to receive a stem cell transplant. The V and J genes are TRBV7-9 and TRBJ1-1; 7 nucleotides line up with TRBD1. CDR3 amino acids: CASSFIIETGQVHF. The CDR3 DNA follows: TGTGCCAGCAGCTTTATCATCGAGACCGGACAGGTCCACTTT.